What follows are 17 T cell receptor beta chains derived from one specimen sequenced in a study of early T cells in non-severe SARS-CoV-2 infection. Each CDR3 protein gets one entry after TCRdb re-called the 5' RACE reads with MiXCR. The table shows about 30,000 distinct CDR3 sequences, with about 5.2% occurring only once. The sequencing sample was made of whole blood. The receptors come from an adult who was a healthcare worker with PCR-confirmed SARS-CoV-2 infection or an uninfected control (not recorded which).

This clonotype was counted at least ten times. The chain has TRBV5-1 and TRBJ1-1; D unresolved. With 5 bases removed from V and 3 bases from J, the gap between germline ends came to 17 bases. The CDR3 covers 15 residues. Germline CDR1 and CDR2: SGHRS and YFSETQ. CDR3 bases: TGCGCCAGCAGTCTTTGGGTGTCAGGAGACACTGAAGCTTTCTTT. Translating it yields CASSLWVSGDTEAFF.

The sample holds many counts of this clonotype. This chain uses TRBV6-2 or TRBV6-3 with TRBJ1-1; D is possibly TRBD1 (5 bases). V lost 6 bases, J lost 6 bases, and 14 bases lay in between. The CDR3 runs to 13 residues. Per the germline V gene, CDR1 is MNHEY and CDR2 is SVGEGT. The CDR3 coding sequence is TGTGCCAGCAGAACCGGGGCTTTGGCTGAAGCTTTCTTT. Protein sequence: CASRTGALAEAFF.

The table lists this clonotype with many counts. This rearrangement joins TRBV7-2 to TRBJ2-7; 10 bases align to TRBD2. After removal of 5 bases from V and 7 bases from J, the junction contained 11 bases not matched to a gene. CDR1 SGHTA and CDR2 FQGNSA come from the germline V gene. CDR3 length: 15 amino acids. The CDR3 is CASSAPLGLAREQYF. The CDR3 coding sequence is TGTGCCAGCAGCGCACCCCTGGGACTAGCGAGAGAGCAGTACTTC.

This clonotype was counted many times. The CDR3 coding sequence is TGCAGCGTTCAGGGGGACACTGAAGCTTTCTTT. It is translated as CSVQGDTEAFF. The rearrangement uses TRBV29-1 and TRBJ1-1, with 7 bases matching TRBD1. The CDR3 spans 11 residues. Trimming took 5 bases from V and 3 from J; bases not matched to a gene: 0. CDR1 SQVTM and CDR2 ANQGSEA come from the germline V gene. Filled out from reference TRBV29-1 and TRBJ1-1, the complete variable domain reads SAVISQKPSRDICQRGTSLTIQCQVDSQVTMMFWYRQQPGQSLTLIATANQGSEATYESGFVIDKFPISRPNLTFSTLTVSNMSPEDSSIYLCSVQGDTEAFFGQGTRLTVV.

CDR3 in DNA: TGCAGTGTCGGGCAGGGCGCCTACAATGAGCAGTTCTTC. This codes for CSVGQGAYNEQFF. The rearrangement uses TRBV20-1 and TRBJ2-1, with D tentatively TRBD1 (5 bases). CDR1 and CDR2 (germline): DFQATT, SNEGSKA (reference sequence). There are 13 residues in the CDR3. V lost 7 bases to trimming and J lost 2 bases, with 12 bases between them.

This clonotype was detected many times. The gene calls are TRBV18 and TRBJ2-7; 7 nucleotides match TRBD1. CDR1 is KGHSH, CDR2 LQKENI, per germline. This CDR3 has 15 residues. J gave up 0 bases and V 2 bases, and 4 bases lay outside the gene matches. The CDR3 region has the DNA TGTGCCAGCTCACCAACAGGGGTAAACTCCTACGAGCAGTACTTC. Amino acids: CASSPTGVNSYEQYF.

The rearrangement links TRBV28 to TRBJ2-1; no reliable D call. The length of the CDR3 is 14 residues. Per germline, CDR1 MDHEN and CDR2 SYDVKM. The V gene lost 6 bases and the J gene lost 5 bases, with 14 bases spanning the gap. The DNA for the CDR3 is TGTGCCAGCAGCCATCCTCTGGGCAACAATGAGCAGTTCTTC. Translated: CASSHPLGNNEQFF.

This clonotype was detected only a few times. The chain links TRBV7-2 to TRBJ2-2; 10 bases agree with TRBD2. Germline V gene lookup returns CDR1 SGHTA and CDR2 FQGNSA. CDR3 length: 15 residues. V was pared by 5 bases and J by 6 bases, with 6 bases of the junction left unmatched. CDR3 sequence reads: CASSQSGTSAGELFF. The DNA of the CDR3 is TGTGCCAGCAGCCAGTCCGGGACTAGCGCCGGGGAGCTGTTTTTT.

This clonotype was found many times. This chain uses TRBV5-1 with TRBJ2-1; no clear D gene. This CDR3 is 12 amino acids long. Germline-derived CDR1 and CDR2 are SGHRS and YFSETQ. V lost 7 bases, J lost 1 base, and 6 bases lay in between. The chain's CDR3 is CASPHSYNEQFF. DNA for the CDR3: TGCGCCAGCCCTCATTCCTACAATGAGCAGTTCTTC.

At least ten counts were recorded for this clonotype. The chain carries TRBV6-2 or TRBV6-3 and TRBJ2-7, with 8 bases lining up with TRBD2. Germline V gene sequence: CDR1 MNHEY, CDR2 SVGEGT. This CDR3 contains 14 residues. With 1 base clipped from V and 6 bases from J, the junction kept 5 bases outside the gene matches. The chain's CDR3 is CASSYYGTSVEQYF. DNA of the CDR3: TGTGCCAGCAGTTACTATGGGACTAGTGTCGAGCAGTACTTC.

This clonotype was counted many times. V usage is TRBV11-3 and J usage is TRBJ2-3; TRBD1 matches 7 bases. Trimming removed 5 bases from V and 6 bases from J; junction bases left unmatched: 5. Germline CDR1 reads SGHNT; CDR2 reads YENEEA. The CDR3 consists of 13 residues. CDR3 sequence reads: CASSTGVVDTQYF. The CDR3 bases are TGTGCCAGCAGCACAGGGGTGGTTGATACGCAGTATTTT.

The rearrangement joins TRBV20-1 to TRBJ1-3, with unresolved D. CDR1 is DFQATT and CDR2 is SNEGSKA in the germline V gene (reference sequence). V dropped 5 bases and J dropped 0 bases, with 14 bases sitting between them. This CDR3 is built from 15 residues. CDR3 residues: CSAFTRTSSGNTIYF. The CDR3 nucleotides are TGCAGTGCTTTTACTCGGACGAGCTCTGGAAACACCATATATTTT.

This clonotype has at least ten counts. The rearrangement uses TRBV11-1 and TRBJ1-2; 9 nucleotides match TRBD1. Germline lookup yields CDR1 SGHAT and CDR2 FQDESV (reference sequence). The J segment lost 4 bases and the V segment lost 4 bases, leaving 4 bases of the junction unmatched. There are 14 residues in the CDR3. The CDR3 nucleotides are TGTGCCAGCAGCTCGGGACAGGGCGGCTATGGCTACACCTTC. As protein: CASSSGQGGYGYTF.

This clonotype was observed a handful of times. The chain couples TRBV7-8 to TRBJ2-1; 8 nucleotides align to TRBD2. The CDR3 covers 16 residues. The germline CDR1 and CDR2 sequences are SGHVS and FQNEAQ. With V trimmed by 1 base and J by 9 bases, 11 bases remained unmatched. CDR3 bases: TGTGCCAGCAGCTTAGTAGGGACTAGGCCATTTATTGAGCAGTTCTTC. Translating it yields CASSLVGTRPFIEQFF.

This clonotype showed up many times. This sequence joins TRBV7-2 and TRBJ1-4; D is possibly TRBD1 (6 bases). V lost 3 bases, J lost 3 bases, and 11 bases lay in between. Germline CDR1 SGHTA, CDR2 FQGNSA. The CDR3 consists of 15 residues. CDR3 region: CASSLGGAPNEKLFF. The CDR3 region has the DNA TGTGCCAGCAGCTTGGGGGGCGCCCCTAATGAAAAACTGTTTTTT.

The V and J genes are TRBV11-2 and TRBJ2-7; no clear D gene. V lost 0 bases and J lost 6, with 6 bases in between. This CDR3 spans 12 amino acids. CDR1 and CDR2 from the germline V gene are SGHAT and FQNNGV. CDR3 in amino acids: CASSLDRLEQYF. The CDR3 DNA sequence: TGTGCCAGCAGCTTAGATCGGCTCGAGCAGTACTTC.

This clonotype was detected ten times or more. The chain uses TRBV12-5 and TRBJ2-5; D may be TRBD2 (6 bases). The CDR3 covers 17 residues. The germline V and J ends were trimmed by 3 bases and 1 base, with 18 bases remaining between them. From germline, CDR1 is LGHNT and CDR2 FRNRAP. The CDR3 nucleotides are TGTGCTAGTGGTTTCCGCCGGGACGGGGAGGTCCAAGAGACCCAGTACTTC. This encodes CASGFRRDGEVQETQYF.